This passage covers 13 T cell receptor beta chains from one sample sequenced in a study of a mutant IDH1 vaccine in newly diagnosed glioma. This sample's time point: week 11, during vaccination. Each vaccine dose was 300 ug of mutant IDH1 20-mer peptide, with topical imiquimod. These TCRs' antigens remain unknown. Here immunoSEQ multiplex PCR was the method, and the copy in TCRdb shows in-frame clones only, minus some. The sample includes fewer than 70,000 clones, about four fifths of them seen just once. Material: PBMCs, obtained from a glioma patient whose treatment included an IDH1 peptide vaccine. Receptor source: a man aged 25 to 40 with glioma.

J is TRBJ2-1 and V is TRBV5-1; D is ambiguous. Trimming shortened V by 0 bases and J by 10 bases, and 11 bases separated the two germline ends. The CDR3 has 13 amino acids. From germline, CDR1 is SGHRS and CDR2 YFSETQ. CDR3 in amino acids: CASSLVVTAEQFF. CDR3 nucleotide sequence: TGCGCCAGCAGCTTGGTCGTTACAGCGGAGCAGTTCTTC.

J is TRBJ1-1 and V is TRBV5-4, with D possibly matching TRBD1 (5 bases). CDR1 and CDR2 from the germline V gene are SGHNT and YYREEE (reference sequence). The V end lost 4 bases, the J end lost 4 bases, and 17 bases lay between the germline ends. The CDR3 has 15 residues. The CDR3 DNA sequence: TGTGCCAGCAGCGCCCGACAGAAGGAGAGCACTGAAGCTTTCTTT. Encoded protein: CASSARQKESTEAFF.

V usage is TRBV27 and J usage is TRBJ1-2; no clear D. The CDR3 contains 13 residues. The ends were cut back, 3 bases at V and 3 bases at J, with 8 bases in the middle. Germline CDR1 and CDR2: MNHEY and SMNVEV (reference sequence). The DNA of the CDR3 is TGTGCCAGCAGTTTGCAGGCAGACTATGGCTACACCTTC. Translation: CASSLQADYGYTF.

V gene TRBV19 combines with J gene TRBJ2-7; TRBD2 aligns across 11 bases. The V gene end was trimmed by 4 bases and the J gene end by 7 bases; junction bases not matched to a gene: 0. Germline V gene data show CDR1 as LNHDA and CDR2 as SQIVND (reference sequence). There are 12 residues in the CDR3. CDR3 coding DNA: TGTGCCAGTAGTAGGACTAGCGGGGAGCAGTACTTC. Translated: CASSRTSGEQYF.

This clone was recorded only once. This chain joins TRBV28 and TRBJ2-1; D uncertain. The germline V gene encodes CDR1 MDHEN and CDR2 SYDVKM. This CDR3 is built from 14 residues. V lost 3 bases and J 0 bases, leaving 6 bases between the germline ends. CDR3 DNA: TGTGCCAGCAGTTTCTGGAACTCCTACAATGAGCAGTTCTTC. Its protein product is CASSFWNSYNEQFF.

The chain carries TRBV7-9 and TRBJ2-5; D is unclear. CDR3 length equals 13 residues. Per the germline V gene, CDR1 is SEHNR and CDR2 is FQNEAQ (reference sequence). Trimming cost V 5 bases and J 9 bases, with 16 bases left between them. The CDR3 spells CASSETDGPSQYF. The DNA of the CDR3 is TGTGCCAGCAGCGAGACGGACGGTCCCTCCCAGTACTTC.

This chain joins TRBV2 and TRBJ2-5; TRBD1 matches at 8 bases. The CDR3 is made up of 13 amino acids. CDR1 is SNHLY and CDR2 is FYNNEI in the germline V gene. Unmatched junction bases numbered 8, after V lost 7 bases and J lost 7 bases. In DNA form, the CDR3 reads TGTGCCAGCAAATCAGGGGGCGCGGGGACCCAGTACTTC. Its translation is CASKSGGAGTQYF.

This sequence joins TRBV9 and TRBJ1-1; D gene uncertain. This CDR3 region has 14 residues. Deletions cut 4 bases from V and 5 bases from J, with 15 bases between. CDR1 and CDR2 (germline): SGDLS, YYNGEE. This CDR3 is CASSLTPSRTEAFF. In DNA form, the CDR3 reads TGTGCCAGCAGCTTGACACCGAGTCGGACTGAAGCTTTCTTT.

The count of this clone is one. V gene TRBV7-3 combines with J gene TRBJ2-3; no clear D. The V end was cut by 0 bases, the J end by 11 bases, with 18 bases between. The CDR3 sequence is 15 residues long. CDR1 is SGHTA, CDR2 FQGTGA, per germline. In DNA form, the CDR3 reads TGTGCCAGCAGCTTAACGCGGACCCCAGGCGTTAAGCAGTATTTT. Its protein is CASSLTRTPGVKQYF.

The V gene is TRBV7-9, the J gene TRBJ2-3, with 7 bases matching TRBD1. Germline assignment: CDR1 SEHNR and CDR2 FQNEAQ (reference sequence). This CDR3 has 14 residues. The J segment lost 3 bases and the V segment lost 4 bases, leaving 4 bases of the junction unmatched. The CDR3 loop is CASSSGGRTDTQYF. Here the CDR3 DNA reads TGTGCCAGCAGCTCAGGGGGTCGTACAGATACGCAGTATTTT. The full variable domain, completed using reference TRBV7-9 and TRBJ2-3, is DTGVSQNPRHKITKRGQNVTFRCDPISEHNRLYWYRQTLGQGPEFLTYFQNEAQLEKSRLLSDRFSAERPKGSFSTLEIQRTEQGDSAMYLCASSSGGRTDTQYFGPGTRLTVL.

The J gene is TRBJ2-3, the V gene TRBV4-3, with 14 positions matching TRBD2. With 2 bases clipped from V and 5 bases from J, the junction kept 9 bases outside the gene matches. The CDR3 has 18 amino acids. Looked up from germline, CDR1 is LGHNA and CDR2 is YSLEER. The CDR3 protein is CASSQYTGLAGDRDTQYF. CDR3 sequence (DNA): TGCGCCAGCAGCCAATACACGGGACTAGCGGGGGATAGAGATACGCAGTATTTT.

This sequence joins TRBV10-3 and TRBJ2-7, with TRBD1 matching 9 bases. V was clipped by 4 bases and J by 4 bases; unmatched bases: 11. This CDR3 spans 16 amino acids. Germline CDR1 and CDR2: ENHRY and SYGVKD. CDR3 nucleotides: TGTGCCATCAGTGGCCCTATACAGGGGGCGGGTTACGAGCAGTACTTC. Its translation is CAISGPIQGAGYEQYF.

The V gene is TRBV19, the J gene TRBJ1-2; TRBD1 matches at 7 bases. The CDR3 has 13 amino acids. V lost 2 bases to trimming and J lost 8 bases; unmatched junction nucleotides: 5. Germline assignment: CDR1 LNHDA and CDR2 SQIVND (reference sequence). The CDR3 spells CASSINRGEGYTF. As DNA, the CDR3 is TGTGCCAGTAGTATAAACAGGGGTGAAGGCTACACCTTC.